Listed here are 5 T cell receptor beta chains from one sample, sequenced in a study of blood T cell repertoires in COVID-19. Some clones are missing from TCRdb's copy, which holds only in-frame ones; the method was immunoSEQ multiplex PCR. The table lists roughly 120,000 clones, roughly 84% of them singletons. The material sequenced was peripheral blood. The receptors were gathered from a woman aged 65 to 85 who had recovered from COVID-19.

The CDR3 loop reads CASSITGGTQHF. CDR3 DNA: TGTGCCAGCAGCATTACAGGGGGTACCCAGCATTTT. This chain uses TRBV5-4 with TRBJ1-5; TRBD1 matches at 8 bases. This CDR3 has 12 residues. CDR1 and CDR2 (germline): SGHNT, YYREEE (reference sequence). Germline trimming cut 4 bases from V and 11 bases from J; bases unmatched to any gene: 5.

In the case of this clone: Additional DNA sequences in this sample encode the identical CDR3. The CDR3 loop is CASSRGGTEAFF. In nucleotides, the CDR3 is TGTGCCAGCAGCCGCGGGGGCACTGAAGCTTTCTTT. The genes are TRBV6-5 and TRBJ1-1; TRBD1 might be the D (5 bases). Germline CDR1 MNHEY, CDR2 SVGAGI. The CDR3 is 12 amino acids. V was trimmed by 6 bases and J by 4 bases, leaving 9 bases between them.

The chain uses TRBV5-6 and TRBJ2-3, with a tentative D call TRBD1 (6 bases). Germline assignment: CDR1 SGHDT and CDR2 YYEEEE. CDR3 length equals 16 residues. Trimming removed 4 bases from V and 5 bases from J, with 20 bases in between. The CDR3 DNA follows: TGTGCCAGCAGCCCCATTGTGGGGGCGCCGGGAGATACGCAGTATTTT. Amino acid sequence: CASSPIVGAPGDTQYF.

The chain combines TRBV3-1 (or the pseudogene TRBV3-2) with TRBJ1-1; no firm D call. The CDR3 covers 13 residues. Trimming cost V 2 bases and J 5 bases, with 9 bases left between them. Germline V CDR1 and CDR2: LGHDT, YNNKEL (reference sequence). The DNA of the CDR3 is TGTGCCAGCAGCCAACGGGGTCGGACTGAAGCTTTCTTT. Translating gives CASSQRGRTEAFF.

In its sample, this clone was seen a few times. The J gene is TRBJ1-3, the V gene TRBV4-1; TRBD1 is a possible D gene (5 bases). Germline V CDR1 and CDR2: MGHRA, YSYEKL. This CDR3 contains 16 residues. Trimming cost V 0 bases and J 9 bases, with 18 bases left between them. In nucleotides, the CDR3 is TGCGCCAGCAGCCAAGATAGGGCGGCGGTTGGGGCCACCATATATTTT. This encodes CASSQDRAAVGATIYF.